This T cell receptor (beta chain) emerged from a study of T cell repertoires in cytomegalovirus infection. Study information: Recently described HLA-C-restricted plus well-studied HLA-B-restricted CMV epitopes were used. An indication of both CMV infection and matching HLA type came from public TCR beta signatures. Overall study results and limits: Frequencies of public TCR beta families were cumulated, and this identified carriers of CMV plus the relevant HLA. HLA-C-restricted CMV clonotypes gave the most frequent clonotype in two of eight donors.

As to this clonotype: No antigen is known for it.

The V gene lost 5 bases and the J gene lost 1 base, with 11 bases spanning the gap. The CDR3 totals 14 residues. CDR1 MGHDK and CDR2 SYGVNS come from the germline V gene. Each CDR3 protein gets one entry after TCRdb re-called the reads with MiXCR. The sample records approximately 390,000 distinct CDR3 sequences, about 35% being singletons. The source of this sequence is a human donor in good health (CMV status not recorded). Some clones in this sample may be carry-over from other donors' samples. The rearrangement uses TRBV25-1 and TRBJ1-2; no clear D gene. The sample here was cultured PBMCs, taken from culture after CMV antigen stimulation. The DNA of the CDR3 is TGTGCCAGCAGTATACCCACATATAACTATGGCTACACCTTC. Translated, it gives CASSIPTYNYGYTF.